One sample yielded the 25 T cell receptor beta chains listed below, sequenced in a study of beta chain features in type 1 diabetes. Broader study findings: In every one of the four CD4+ subsets, TCRB CDR3s were moderately but significantly shorter in Type 1 diabetes patients.

Expressed TCRB transcripts were sequenced because the isolated RNA had all been reverse transcribed beforehand. Generated by immunoSEQ multiplex PCR, the TCRdb table keeps only in-frame clones and is missing some. The table has 160,000 or so clones, around 8.4% seen once. No cognate antigen is known for these TCRs. The sequenced material came from central memory CD4+ T cells from blood. All receptors derive from a woman younger than 35 with type 1 diabetes.

This chain links TRBV30 with TRBJ2-5; maybe TRBD1 (6 bases). The last part of the DNA fits TRBJ2-7 better; the J call may be wrong. The CDR3 runs 14 residues. Germline loops: CDR1 GTSNPN, CDR2 SVGIG (reference sequence). CDR3 nucleotide sequence: TGTGCCTGGAACAGGGACACCTTATCCTACGAGCAGTACTTC. It encodes CAWNRDTLSYEQYF.

CDR3 coding DNA: TGTGCCAGCTCTTCCGGGACATCTGTCTATGGCTACACCTTC. Amino acid sequence: CASSSGTSVYGYTF. The chain links TRBV18 to TRBJ1-2; D possibly corresponds to TRBD1 (6 bases). Trimming left V 6 bases short and J 4 bases short, with 15 bases between. This CDR3 spans 14 amino acids. Germline CDR1 and CDR2: KGHSH and LQKENI.

The rearrangement uses TRBV30 and TRBJ2-5; 7 bases agree with TRBD2. Trimming cost V 3 bases and J 2 bases; bases outside gene matches: 6. The germline V gene has CDR1 GTSNPN and CDR2 SVGIG (reference sequence). This CDR3 has 14 residues. CDR3 amino acids: CAWRRVGGQETQYF. CDR3 nucleotide sequence: TGTGCCTGGAGAAGGGTGGGGGGGCAAGAGACCCAGTACTTC.

This clone was seen a handful of times. This sequence joins TRBV5-4 and TRBJ2-7; 13 bases are shared with TRBD2. CDR1 and CDR2 (germline): SGHNT, YYREEE (reference sequence). This CDR3 comprises 15 residues. V lost 4 bases, J lost 6 bases, and 7 bases stayed unmatched. The CDR3 nucleotides read TGTGCCAGCAGCACACCGGGACTAGCGGGATCCGAGCAGTACTTC. As protein: CASSTPGLAGSEQYF.

This clone was seen a few times. This chain joins TRBV19 and TRBJ1-6; D is unclear. This CDR3 has 15 residues. Looked up from germline, CDR1 is LNHDA and CDR2 is SQIVND (reference sequence). V lost 7 bases, J lost 1 base, and 11 bases lay in between. The chain's CDR3 is CASTLGGSYNSPLHF. The CDR3 nucleotides are TGTGCCAGTACCCTAGGAGGGTCCTATAATTCACCCCTCCACTTT.

The table lists this clone with a few counts. The chain is built from TRBV19 and TRBJ2-5; TRBD1 agrees at 9 bases. CDR1 and CDR2 (germline): LNHDA, SQIVND (reference sequence). The CDR3 length is 14 residues. V lost 6 bases and J lost 2; bases outside the gene matches: 4. The CDR3 protein is CASRGTGSQETQYF. In DNA, the CDR3 is TGTGCCAGTAGAGGGACAGGGAGTCAAGAGACCCAGTACTTC.

This clone was seen more than once but under ten times. The V gene is TRBV11-2, the J gene TRBJ2-5, with 8 bases that match TRBD2. Germline V gene sequence: CDR1 SGHAT, CDR2 FQNNGV. Germline trimming cut 4 bases from V and 2 bases from J; bases unmatched to any gene: 3. CDR3 size: 14 residues. The DNA of the CDR3 is TGTGCCAGCAGCTCCGGGACTAGTCAAGAGACCCAGTACTTC. It encodes CASSSGTSQETQYF.

The V and J genes are TRBV7-8 and TRBJ2-1; a possible D gene is TRBD1 (6 bases). CDR1 is SGHVS and CDR2 is FQNEAQ in the germline V gene. V lost 1 base to trimming and J lost 12 bases, with 16 bases between them. This CDR3 contains 14 residues. The CDR3 sequence: CASSLGRLGQMQFF. As DNA, the CDR3 is TGTGCCAGCAGCTTAGGACGGTTAGGACAGATGCAGTTCTTC.

The rearrangement links TRBV7-2 to TRBJ2-5; weak D call: TRBD2 (6 bases). Trimming took 1 base from V and 7 from J, leaving 10 bases between them. The CDR3 is 13 residues long. Germline V gene data show CDR1 as SGHTA and CDR2 as FQGNSA. As DNA, the CDR3 is TGTGCCAGCAGCTTAGGGGGGGAAGGGACCCAGTACTTC. Its translation: CASSLGGEGTQYF. The variable domain in full, with the rest retrieved from reference TRBV7-2 and TRBJ2-5, is GAGVSQSPSNKVTEKGKDVELRCDPISGHTALYWYRQSLGQGLEFLIYFQGNSAPDKSGLPSDRFSAERTGGSVSTLTIQRTQQEDSAVYLCASSLGGEGTQYFGPGTRLLVL.

This clone showed up just a few times. The rearrangement uses TRBV18 and TRBJ2-2; D unclear. Germline CDR1 KGHSH, CDR2 LQKENI. The length of the CDR3 is 14 residues. Trimming left V 5 bases short and J 0 bases short, with 7 bases between. In nucleotides, the CDR3 is TGTGCCAGCTCAACACAGCCGAACACCGGGGAGCTGTTTTTT. Encoded protein: CASSTQPNTGELFF.

This sequence joins TRBV28 and TRBJ1-2; TRBD1 matches 9 bases. Trimming cost V 9 bases and J 4 bases; bases outside gene matches: 6. Germline lookup yields CDR1 MDHEN and CDR2 SYDVKM. CDR3 length equals 13 residues. CDR3 coding DNA: TGTGCCAGTATAACAGGGGGCGGCTATGGCTACACCTTC. It specifies CASITGGGYGYTF.

In this sample, this clone turned up a few times. The chain carries TRBV27 and TRBJ2-7; a possible D gene is TRBD1 (6 bases). This CDR3 comprises 15 residues. Germline V gives CDR1 MNHEY, CDR2 SMNVEV (reference sequence). V gave up 5 bases and J gave up 0 bases, with 14 bases separating them. The CDR3 DNA sequence: TGTGCCAGCAGTCCACGGACAGCCTCCTCCTACGAGCAGTACTTC. The encoded protein is CASSPRTASSYEQYF.

Notes on this clone: Because the CDR3's place on the DNA is in doubt, the DNA is left out and the CDR3 is given as listed by TCRdb. J is TRBJ2-3 and V is TRBV9; the tabulated D call, TRBD2, remains unverified against the DNA. The CDR3 is 13 residues long, counting both termini. Germline values: CDR1 SGDLS, CDR2 YYNGEE. CDR3 in amino acids: CASSVAGGASRYF.

Here the CDR3 reads CASSQDGYGYTF. CDR3 nucleotide sequence: TGCGCCAGCAGCCAAGACGGGTATGGCTACACCTTC. The gene calls are TRBV4-3 and TRBJ1-2, with D unclear. Trimming removed 0 bases at V and 5 bases at J, with 4 bases between. The CDR3 contains 12 residues. Looked up from germline, CDR1 is LGHNA and CDR2 is YSLEER.

This chain uses TRBV9 with TRBJ2-3; weak D call: TRBD1 (5 bases). Germline lookup yields CDR1 SGDLS and CDR2 YYNGEE. The length of the CDR3 is 16 residues. Trimming left V 3 bases short and J 2 bases short, with 16 bases between. The chain's CDR3 is CASSARRDSLTDTQYF. The DNA for the CDR3 is TGTGCCAGCAGCGCCAGGCGTGACAGTCTCACAGATACGCAGTATTTT.

This clone was observed a handful of times. V usage is TRBV19 and J usage is TRBJ2-3; D remains unclear. Germline loops: CDR1 LNHDA, CDR2 SQIVND (reference sequence). Trimming stripped 5 bases from V and 2 bases from J, with 5 bases between. The CDR3 is made up of 12 amino acids. This chain's CDR3 is CASSSNTDTQYF. DNA of the CDR3: TGTGCCAGTAGTTCAAACACAGATACGCAGTATTTT.

This clone was detected only a few times. This rearrangement joins TRBV29-1 to TRBJ2-1; 9 nucleotides align to TRBD2. CDR1 SQVTM and CDR2 ANQGSEA come from the germline V gene. This CDR3 has 14 residues. V shed 5 bases and J 9 bases; nucleotides not matched to a gene: 11. CDR3 residues: CSVPGGGRAGEQFF. DNA for the CDR3: TGCAGCGTTCCCGGGGGCGGGAGGGCAGGTGAGCAGTTCTTC.

The CDR3 spells CASSEGLAGRADTQYF. As DNA, the CDR3 is TGTGCCAGCAGTGAGGGGCTAGCGGGACGCGCAGATACGCAGTATTTT. The chain carries TRBV25-1 and TRBJ2-3, with 9 bases identical to TRBD2. V gave up 3 bases and J gave up 4 bases; unmatched junction bases: 8. The CDR3 is 16 residues long. Germline loops: CDR1 MGHDK, CDR2 SYGVNS.

This clone was found a few times. This chain links TRBV15 with TRBJ1-6; 8 bases map to TRBD1. The CDR3 length is 15 residues. The J segment lost 10 bases and the V segment lost 2 bases, leaving 7 bases of the junction unmatched. Germline CDR1 LNHNV, CDR2 YYDKDF (reference sequence). CDR3 sequence (DNA): TGTGCCACCAGCAGATCGGGACAGGATCGCTCACCCCTCCACTTT. The encoded protein is CATSRSGQDRSPLHF.

This clone has just a few counts. V and J are TRBV19 and TRBJ2-3; D remains ambiguous. Germline V CDR1 and CDR2: LNHDA, SQIVND (reference sequence). Trimming cost V 5 bases and J 2 bases, with 5 bases left between them. This CDR3 is 12 amino acids long. The CDR3 nucleotides are TGTGCCAGTAGTCCATCCACAGATACGCAGTATTTT. It translates to CASSPSTDTQYF.

The chain recombines TRBV27 with TRBJ1-5; 7 nucleotides match TRBD1. Losses at the gene ends were 4 bases for V and 4 bases for J; bases not matched to a gene: 10. The length of the CDR3 is 16 residues. The V gene's germline CDR1 is MNHEY and CDR2 SMNVEV (reference sequence). CDR3 loop: CASSYGTDPTNQPQHF. CDR3 coding DNA: TGTGCCAGCAGTTACGGGACAGACCCTACGAATCAGCCCCAGCATTTT.

This clone was found a few times. The rearrangement joins TRBV11-1 to TRBJ2-7; D is perhaps TRBD1 (5 bases). CDR3 length: 15 amino acids. Trimming removed 7 bases from V and 0 bases from J, with 16 bases in between. From germline, CDR1 is SGHAT and CDR2 FQDESV (reference sequence). CDR3 region: CASTPGYLSSYEQYF. The CDR3, as DNA: TGTGCCAGCACCCCAGGGTACCTGAGCTCCTACGAGCAGTACTTC.

The rearrangement joins TRBV25-1 to TRBJ2-5; D is possibly TRBD2 (6 bases). This CDR3 comprises 12 residues. The ends were cut back, 6 bases at V and 2 bases at J, with 7 bases in the middle. Germline V gene sequence: CDR1 MGHDK, CDR2 SYGVNS. CDR3 amino acids: CASREGQETQYF. In DNA, the CDR3 is TGTGCCAGCAGGGAGGGTCAAGAGACCCAGTACTTC.

The table lists this clone with a few counts. The chain employs TRBV4-2 and TRBJ2-3, with D perhaps matching TRBD2 (5 bases). Trimming took off 0 bases at V and 4 bases at J, with 17 bases between the two ends. Looked up from germline, CDR1 is LGHNA and CDR2 is YNFKEQ. This CDR3 spans 17 amino acids. DNA for the CDR3: TGTGCCAGCAGCCAAGAATTGCGTCTAGCCGGGCCAGATACGCAGTATTTT. This encodes CASSQELRLAGPDTQYF.

This clone came up a few times. The gene calls are TRBV7-9 and TRBJ2-7, with TRBD1 as a possible D gene (6 bases). V shed 1 base and J shed 1 base, with 14 bases lying between them. The CDR3 is 16 residues long. The germline V gene encodes CDR1 SEHNR and CDR2 FQNEAQ (reference sequence). The CDR3 region is CASSLDRVGRSYEQYF. The CDR3 DNA is TGTGCCAGCAGCTTAGACAGGGTTGGCCGGTCCTACGAGCAGTACTTC.